This entry lists 16 T cell receptor beta chains sequenced from one sample in a study of CD8 T cells in Susac syndrome. A quantity of 0.5 to 1 ug RNA underwent reverse transcription using random hexamers. TCRdb used MiXCR to reprocess the immunoSEQ multiplex PCR reads, holding one entry per CDR3 protein. The sample holds 100,000 to 150,000 distinct CDR3 sequences; around 94% are singletons and the top ten take approximately 0.2%. The sample comprised CD8+ T cells from PBMCs. Receptors originate from a human donor with Susac syndrome.

V gene TRBV20-1 combines with J gene TRBJ1-2; D remains ambiguous. The germline CDR1 and CDR2 sequences are DFQATT and SNEGSKA (reference sequence). The CDR3 is 17 amino acids. The ends were cut back, 0 bases at V and 2 bases at J, with 19 bases in the middle. In DNA, the CDR3 is TGCAGTGCTAGAGATCTGGCAGGCCTATGGGTAAACTATGGCTACACCTTC. It translates to CSARDLAGLWVNYGYTF.

As concerns this clonotype: At one end the junction does not follow the germline gene, possibly because of a read error. J is TRBJ2-5 and V is TRBV7-2; tentative D call: TRBD1 (6 bases). The germline V gene encodes CDR1 SGHTA and CDR2 FQGNSA. This CDR3 comprises 12 residues. CDR3 DNA: TGTGCCAGCAGCTTAGGGTCGACAGGACGCCACTTC. This encodes CASSLGSTGRHF. Full variable domain (missing parts from reference TRBV7-2 and TRBJ2-5): GAGVSQSPSNKVTEKGKDVELRCDPISGHTALYWYRQSLGQGLEFLIYFQGNSAPDKSGLPSDRFSAERTGGSVSTLTIQRTQQEDSAVYLCASSLGSTGRHFGPGTRLLVL.

The chain joins TRBV27 to TRBJ2-1, with D perhaps matching TRBD1 (6 bases). Germline CDR1 MNHEY, CDR2 SMNVEV (reference sequence). This CDR3 has 15 amino acids. V dropped 5 bases and J dropped 3 bases, with 14 bases sitting between them. The DNA of the CDR3 is TGTGCCAGCAGTCCCCGACAGGCCATCTACAATGAGCAGTTCTTC. Translated, it gives CASSPRQAIYNEQFF.

The V call is TRBV12-3 or TRBV12-4, the J call TRBJ1-2; D is ambiguous. Trimming removed 2 bases at V and 4 bases at J, with 8 bases between. CDR3 length: 13 residues. The CDR3 region has the DNA TGTGCCAGCAGTTTATTATTCTCCTATGGCTACACCTTC. Its protein is CASSLLFSYGYTF.

The chain is built from TRBV7-2 and TRBJ2-7, with 10 bases aligning to TRBD2. Germline V gene sequence: CDR1 SGHTA, CDR2 FQGNSA. V trimming: 5 bases; J trimming: 4 bases; junction bases outside the gene matches: 8. CDR3 length equals 15 residues. The CDR3 here is CASSLRISGRYEQYF. DNA of the CDR3: TGTGCCAGCAGCCTCCGGATTAGCGGGAGGTACGAGCAGTACTTC.

This clonotype showed up just once. In DNA form, the CDR3 reads TGTGCCAGCAGCTTGGAGGGTAGCTCCTACAATGAGCAGTTCTTC. It encodes CASSLEGSSYNEQFF. The gene calls are TRBV5-4 and TRBJ2-1; D unclear. CDR1 and CDR2 from the germline V gene are SGHNT and YYREEE (reference sequence). There are 15 residues in the CDR3. V lost 0 bases to trimming and J lost 0 bases, with 7 bases between them.

The V and J genes are TRBV7-9 and TRBJ2-7, with D maybe TRBD1 (5 bases). The V gene lost 6 bases and the J gene lost 2 bases, with 14 bases spanning the gap. Germline values: CDR1 SEHNR, CDR2 FQNEAQ (reference sequence). CDR3 length: 14 residues. The CDR3 coding sequence is TGTGCCAGCAGGCCACAGGCGACGCCCTACGAGCAGTACTTC. Amino acid sequence: CASRPQATPYEQYF.

The chain recombines TRBV7-6 with TRBJ1-2, with TRBD1 identical over 10 bases. The V and J ends lost 5 bases and 6 bases, in that order; junction bases with no gene match: 6. The CDR3 has 14 residues. Germline assignment: CDR1 SGHVS and CDR2 FNYEAQ. DNA for the CDR3: TGTGCCAGCAGCCCCCACGGGACAGGGGATGGCTACACCTTC. Its protein product is CASSPHGTGDGYTF. The variable domain in full, completed from reference TRBV7-6 and TRBJ1-2, reads GAGVSQSPRYKVTKRGQDVALRCDPISGHVSLYWYRQALGQGPEFLTYFNYEAQQDKSGLPNDRFSAERPEGSISTLTIQRTEQRDSAMYRCASSPHGTGDGYTFGSGTRLTVV.

V and J are TRBV20-1 and TRBJ2-1; the match to TRBD2 covers 12 bases. Germline V gives CDR1 DFQATT, CDR2 SNEGSKA (reference sequence). The CDR3 consists of 16 residues. With V trimmed by 1 base and J by 6 bases, 7 bases remained unmatched. The DNA of the CDR3 is TGCAGTGCTAGAGCCCTAGCGGGGGGGTCCGGCAATGAGCAGTTCTTC. It translates to CSARALAGGSGNEQFF.

The chain carries TRBV5-6 and TRBJ2-1; D not certain. V shed 1 base and J shed 4 bases, with 6 bases lying between them. CDR1 is SGHDT, CDR2 YYEEEE, per germline. The CDR3 contains 13 residues. The CDR3 spells CASSLWGYNEQFF. The CDR3 DNA follows: TGTGCCAGCAGCTTGTGGGGTTACAATGAGCAGTTCTTC.

The chain is built from TRBV13 and TRBJ2-1; D may be TRBD2 (7 bases). V was cut by 5 bases and J by 5 bases, with 19 bases left in between. This CDR3 contains 16 residues. Germline V gene lookup returns CDR1 PRHDT and CDR2 FYEKMQ (reference sequence). The CDR3 here is CASSKGEGGIHNEQFF. The CDR3 DNA sequence: TGTGCCAGCAGCAAGGGGGAGGGGGGGATCCACAATGAGCAGTTCTTC.

The rearrangement uses TRBV5-4 and TRBJ2-7; TRBD1 aligns across 8 bases. Germline assignment: CDR1 SGHNT and CDR2 YYREEE (reference sequence). V shed 2 bases and J 0 bases; nucleotides not matched to a gene: 4. This CDR3 has 15 residues. CDR3 bases: TGTGCCAGCAGCTTCCAGGGGGCTTCCTCCTACGAGCAGTACTTC. Its protein is CASSFQGASSYEQYF.

The chain joins TRBV7-9 to TRBJ1-6; no clear D gene. The CDR3 loop spans 17 amino acids. Trimming took 5 bases from V and 5 from J, leaving 19 bases between them. Per germline, CDR1 SEHNR and CDR2 FQNEAQ (reference sequence). CDR3 in amino acids: CASSPTAAGFHNSPLHF. The CDR3 bases are TGTGCCAGCAGCCCTACCGCTGCGGGCTTTCATAATTCACCCCTCCACTTT.

This chain connects TRBV12-3 or TRBV12-4 to TRBJ1-2, with TRBD1 identical over 9 bases. V dropped 5 bases and J dropped 5; count of bases not matched to a gene: 9. The CDR3 runs to 15 residues. CDR3 loop: CASSPTGGVRYGYTF. As DNA, the CDR3 is TGTGCCAGCAGTCCAACAGGGGGCGTGAGGTATGGCTACACCTTC.

The chain recombines TRBV7-2 with TRBJ2-5, with D unclear. Per the germline V gene, CDR1 is SGHTA and CDR2 is FQGNSA. The CDR3 is 16 residues long. V dropped 1 base and J dropped 5 bases, with 17 bases sitting between them. The CDR3 DNA reads TGTGCCAGCAGCTTAGAACCGGCCCGACGGTTTGAGACCCAGTACTTC. Translated, it gives CASSLEPARRFETQYF.

The V call is TRBV5-1, the J call TRBJ2-1, with D perhaps given as TRBD1 or TRBD2 (5 bases each). Trimming cost V 3 bases and J 6 bases, with 7 bases left between them. CDR1 and CDR2 (germline): SGHRS, YFSETQ. The CDR3 sequence is 12 residues long. This CDR3 is CASSWDLNEQFF. In DNA, the CDR3 is TGCGCCAGCAGCTGGGACCTCAATGAGCAGTTCTTC.